This TCR beta chain originates from a study of T-cell memory formation after mild COVID-19. Turning to the study itself: Most TCR clusters belonged to a single donor. The study's findings and limits: Chiefly within CM and EM were the contracting CD4+ clones; CD8+ ones were within EMRA.

TCRdb called the 5' RACE reads again in MiXCR, with one record for every CDR3 protein. The sample holds under 150,000 distinct CDR3 sequences, about a fifth seen once. With respect to this clonotype: Its antigen is currently unknown.

Germline-derived CDR1 and CDR2 are SEHNR and FQNEAQ (reference sequence). V lost 2 bases and J lost 6, with 10 bases in between. CDR3 length: 13 amino acids. The rearrangement uses TRBV7-9 and TRBJ1-2; D is uncertain. The receptor comes from a man between 18 and 29 years old who had mild COVID-19 (a few samples of this study predate the infection). Cell type and time point are not known. Input material: PBMCs or a T cell subset sorted from them (not recorded which). As DNA, the CDR3 is TGTGCCAGCAGCTTATCTTCCCTGGATGGCTACACCTTC. Protein product: CASSLSSLDGYTF. Based on the CDR3 plus reference TRBV7-9 and TRBJ1-2, the full variable domain is DTGVSQNPRHKITKRGQNVTFRCDPISEHNRLYWYRQTLGQGPEFLTYFQNEAQLEKSRLLSDRFSAERPKGSFSTLEIQRTEQGDSAMYLCASSLSSLDGYTFGSGTRLTVV.